Sequencing of this T cell receptor beta chain was carried out in a study of shared clonotypes between healthy human individuals. The wider study: Donor composition was a couple of women and three men, aged 18 to 49.

The study ran the assay at deep level. The unsorted PBMC sample used ten immunoSEQ deep assay plates. The repertoire was sequenced with immunoSEQ multiplex PCR; TCRdb's copy has only in-frame clones and lacks some. The sample lists about half a million clones; 70% to 80% were seen once. In germline, CDR1 is SGHTA, CDR2 FQGTGA. This CDR3 contains 20 residues. V lost 1 base to trimming and J lost 0 bases; unmatched junction nucleotides: 8. This clonotype was sampled from a woman between 40 and 50 years old in good health. Some clones in this sample may be carry-over from other donors' samples. The sequenced sample was PBMCs. The chain employs TRBV7-3 and TRBJ2-2, with 13 bases that match TRBD2. The CDR3 spells CASSLNPPGTSGANTGELFF. The CDR3, as DNA: TGTGCCAGCAGCTTAAACCCCCCCGGGACTAGCGGGGCGAACACCGGGGAGCTGTTTTTT.